Each of the 8 T cell receptor beta chains below was sequenced from the same sample in a study of regulatory T cells in long-lasting Graves disease. Construction of the TCR beta libraries employed iRepertoire HTBI primers in conjunction with Arm-PCR of CDR3 regions. TCRdb processed the multiplex PCR reads anew with MiXCR; each CDR3 protein has one entry. The table includes approximately 350,000 distinct CDR3 sequences, roughly 17% detected once. As to time point: newly diagnosed GD, antithyroid drugs for less than 3 months. Construction of the TCR library relied on RNA isolated from PBMCs. The same data also went into a second study, on T cells in Graves' hyperthyroidism and ophthalmopathy.

Source: peripheral blood mononuclear cells (PBMCs), taken at new diagnosis, from a patient treated with antithyroid drugs. The source is a woman under 30 with Graves disease.

This chain connects TRBV7-2 to TRBJ2-3, with unresolved D. Deletions cut 4 bases from V and 6 bases from J, with 8 bases between. The V gene's germline CDR1 is SGHTA and CDR2 FQGNSA. The CDR3 contains 12 residues. This CDR3 is CASSSQEDTQYF. The DNA for the CDR3 is TGTGCCAGCAGCTCTCAGGAGGATACGCAGTATTTT.

This clonotype was detected ten times or more. The chain links TRBV12-3 or TRBV12-4 to TRBJ1-3, with a possible D match to TRBD1 (6 bases). The germline V and J ends were trimmed by 6 bases and 2 bases, with 11 bases remaining between them. The CDR3 is made up of 14 amino acids. The CDR3 here is CASRRGHTGNTIYF. The CDR3 DNA is TGTGCCAGCAGGCGGGGACATACTGGAAACACCATATATTTT.

This clonotype was seen ten or more times. The chain links TRBV3-1 to TRBJ2-7, with TRBD2 identical over 11 bases. Germline loops: CDR1 LGHDT, CDR2 YNNKEL (reference sequence). Losses at the gene ends were 2 bases for V and 5 bases for J; bases not matched to a gene: 5. This CDR3 comprises 15 residues. The CDR3 sequence is CASSQIAGGFNEQYF. CDR3 coding DNA: TGTGCCAGCAGCCAAATAGCGGGAGGGTTCAACGAGCAGTACTTC.

The rearrangement links TRBV6-2 or TRBV6-3 to TRBJ2-3; 9 bases match TRBD1. The CDR3 length is 14 residues. V lost 7 bases, J lost 3 bases, and 5 bases stayed unmatched. From germline, CDR1 is MNHEY and CDR2 SVGEGT. In DNA form, the CDR3 reads TGTGCCAGCACCCTTGGGACAGGGACAGATACGCAGTATTTT. Protein sequence: CASTLGTGTDTQYF.

Ten or more counts support this clonotype. The chain carries TRBV5-1 and TRBJ2-1; D may be TRBD2 (6 bases). Germline values: CDR1 SGHRS, CDR2 YFSETQ. V was trimmed by 3 bases and J by 13 bases, leaving 14 bases between them. The CDR3 totals 12 residues. The CDR3 DNA sequence: TGCGCCAGCAGCTCTGGCGGGGCGGAACAGTTCTTC. Protein sequence: CASSSGGAEQFF.

V is TRBV11-2 and J is TRBJ2-3; TRBD2 agrees at 12 bases. The J call may be incorrect, as the DNA end agrees better with TRBJ2-7. The CDR3 runs 15 residues. Per the germline V gene, CDR1 is SGHAT and CDR2 is FQNNGV. The CDR3 bases are TGTGCCAGCAGCGGACTAGCGGGGAAAGCCTACGAGCAGTACTTC. Residues: CASSGLAGKAYEQYF.

This clonotype has at least ten counts. The V gene is TRBV28, the J gene TRBJ1-5, with D perhaps TRBD1 (5 bases). Trimming shortened V by 6 bases and J by 0 bases, and 15 bases separated the two germline ends. Germline CDR1 is MDHEN and CDR2 is SYDVKM. This CDR3 has 16 residues. The CDR3 DNA follows: TGTGCCAGCAGGCCTCTTTCAGGGTATAGCAATCAGCCCCAGCATTTT. It encodes CASRPLSGYSNQPQHF.

This clonotype was recorded at least ten times. The genes are TRBV10-3 and TRBJ2-3; maybe TRBD2 (6 bases). The CDR3 contains 14 residues. Trimming took 6 bases from V and 2 from J, leaving 12 bases between them. CDR1 is ENHRY, CDR2 SYGVKD, per germline. CDR3 DNA sequence: TGTGCCATCAGGGTCGGGGGTAACACAGATACGCAGTATTTT. Translation gives CAIRVGGNTDTQYF.